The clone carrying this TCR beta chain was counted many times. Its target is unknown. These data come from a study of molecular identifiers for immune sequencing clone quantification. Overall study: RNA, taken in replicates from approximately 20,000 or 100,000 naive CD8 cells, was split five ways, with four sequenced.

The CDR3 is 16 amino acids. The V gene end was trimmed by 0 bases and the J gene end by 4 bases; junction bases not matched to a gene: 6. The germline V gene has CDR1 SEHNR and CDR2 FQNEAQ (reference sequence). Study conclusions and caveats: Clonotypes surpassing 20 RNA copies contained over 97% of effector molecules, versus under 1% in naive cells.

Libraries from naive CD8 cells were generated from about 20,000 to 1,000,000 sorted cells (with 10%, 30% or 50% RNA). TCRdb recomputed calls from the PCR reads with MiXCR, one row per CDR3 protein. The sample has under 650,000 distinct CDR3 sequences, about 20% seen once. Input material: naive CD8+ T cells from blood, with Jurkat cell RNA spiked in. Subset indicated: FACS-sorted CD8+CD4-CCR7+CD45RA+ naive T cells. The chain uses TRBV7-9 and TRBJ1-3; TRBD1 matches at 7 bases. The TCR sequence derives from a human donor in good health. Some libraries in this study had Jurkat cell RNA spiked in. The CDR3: CASSLAFGTEGNTIYF. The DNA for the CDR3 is TGTGCCAGCAGCTTAGCCTTTGGGACAGAAGGAAACACCATATATTTT.